This TCR beta chain stems from a study of T cell clones after liver transplantation. The study, taken as a whole, reports: Circulating graft-donor-reactive CD4 TCRbeta sequences fell significantly post-transplant in 5 of 8 subjects.

The CDR3 covers 15 residues. CDR1 is SQVTM and CDR2 is ANQGSEA in the germline V gene. The ends lost 1 base at V and 2 bases at J; junction bases unmatched: 5. Unstimulated PBMCs were sorted into CD3+CD4+ and CD3+CD8+ populations. The method was immunoSEQ multiplex PCR; TCRdb's version includes in-frame clones alone and lacks a portion of them. The sample yields some 33,000 clones, around 95% seen once. In regard to this clone: Its antigen is not known.

The TCR originated in a human patient who received a liver transplant. Some T cells may possibly be graft donor cells. The chain couples TRBV29-1 to TRBJ2-5, with TRBD1 identical over 9 bases. The sequencing here drew on CD8+ T cells from blood, taken 12 months after liver transplant. Here the CDR3 reads CSVEGGQGIQETQYF. CDR3 in DNA: TGCAGCGTTGAAGGGGGACAGGGCATTCAAGAGACCCAGTACTTC.